The clone carrying this TCR beta chain came up a few times. The data belong to a study of T cell repertoires in cytomegalovirus infection. Study in general: Shared public TCR beta signatures pointed to both CMV infection and a matching HLA type.

CDR1 is MNHEY, CDR2 SMNVEV, per germline (reference sequence). The V end was cut by 5 bases, the J end by 8 bases, with 22 bases between. The CDR3 is 16 amino acids. TCRdb re-derived calls from the reads in MiXCR, one entry per CDR3 protein. The sample comprises around 450,000 distinct CDR3 sequences, approximately 30% of which are singletons, and approximately 14% rests with the top ten. Sequencing was carried out using PBMCs. The chain links TRBV27 to TRBJ2-1; D possibly corresponds to TRBD2 (5 bases). The TCR was taken from a human donor in good health (CMV status not recorded). Some clones in this sample may be carry-over from other donors' samples. Here the CDR3 reads CASSPNSGFPIDEQFF. The CDR3 bases are TGTGCCAGCAGTCCTAACAGCGGATTCCCGATTGATGAGCAGTTCTTC.